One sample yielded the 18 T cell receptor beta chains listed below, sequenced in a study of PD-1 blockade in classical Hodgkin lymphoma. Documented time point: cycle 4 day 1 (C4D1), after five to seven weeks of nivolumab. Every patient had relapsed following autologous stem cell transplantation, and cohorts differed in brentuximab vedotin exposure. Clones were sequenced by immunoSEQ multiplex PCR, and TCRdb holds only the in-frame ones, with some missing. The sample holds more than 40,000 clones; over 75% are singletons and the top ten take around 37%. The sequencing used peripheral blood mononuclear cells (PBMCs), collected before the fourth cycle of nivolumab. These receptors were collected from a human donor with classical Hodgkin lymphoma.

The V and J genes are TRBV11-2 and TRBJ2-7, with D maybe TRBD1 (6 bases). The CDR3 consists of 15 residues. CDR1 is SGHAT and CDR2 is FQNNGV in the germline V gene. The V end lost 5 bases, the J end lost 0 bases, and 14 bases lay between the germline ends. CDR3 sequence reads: CASSHDPQGSYEQYF. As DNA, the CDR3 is TGTGCCAGCAGCCATGACCCACAGGGCTCCTACGAGCAGTACTTC. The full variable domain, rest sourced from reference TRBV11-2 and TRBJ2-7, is EAGVAQSPRYKIIEKRQSVAFWCNPISGHATLYWYQQILGQGPKLLIQFQNNGVVDDSQLPKDRFSAERLKGVDSTLKIQPAKLEDSAVYLCASSHDPQGSYEQYFGPGTRLTVT.

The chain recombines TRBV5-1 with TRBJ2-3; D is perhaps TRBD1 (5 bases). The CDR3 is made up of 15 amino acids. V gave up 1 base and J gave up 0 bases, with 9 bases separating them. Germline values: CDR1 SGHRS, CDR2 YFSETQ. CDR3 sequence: CASSLTGASTDTQYF. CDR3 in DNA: TGCGCCAGCAGCTTGACTGGGGCTAGCACAGATACGCAGTATTTT. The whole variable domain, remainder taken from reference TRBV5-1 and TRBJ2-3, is KAGVTQTPRYLIKTRGQQVTLSCSPISGHRSVSWYQQTPGQGLQFLFEYFSETQRNKGNFPGRFSGRQFSNSRSEMNVSTLELGDSALYLCASSLTGASTDTQYFGPGTRLTVL.

The CDR3 coding sequence is TGCAGCGTTGGGGACCTTGACAGGGAGAATGGCTACACCTTC. Encoded protein: CSVGDLDRENGYTF. The chain recombines TRBV29-1 with TRBJ1-2, with TRBD1 matching 7 bases. The J segment lost 6 bases and the V segment lost 4 bases, leaving 11 bases of the junction unmatched. CDR1 and CDR2 from the germline V gene are SQVTM and ANQGSEA. This CDR3 is 14 amino acids long.

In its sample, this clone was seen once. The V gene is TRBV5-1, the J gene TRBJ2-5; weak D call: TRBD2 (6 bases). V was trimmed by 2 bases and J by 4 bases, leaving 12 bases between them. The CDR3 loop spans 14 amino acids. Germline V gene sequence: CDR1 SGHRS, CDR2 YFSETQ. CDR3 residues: CASSFVRGRETQYF. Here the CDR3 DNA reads TGCGCCAGCAGCTTTGTCCGGGGGAGAGAGACCCAGTACTTC. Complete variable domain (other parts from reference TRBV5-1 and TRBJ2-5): KAGVTQTPRYLIKTRGQQVTLSCSPISGHRSVSWYQQTPGQGLQFLFEYFSETQRNKGNFPGRFSGRQFSNSRSEMNVSTLELGDSALYLCASSFVRGRETQYFGPGTRLLVL.

The CDR3 bases are TGTGCCAGCAGCCAAGTTCCGGGCACTAACTCCTACGAGCAGTACTTC. Protein product: CASSQVPGTNSYEQYF. V gene TRBV4-2 combines with J gene TRBJ2-7; unclear D gene. CDR1 and CDR2 from the germline V gene are LGHNA and YNFKEQ. The V gene lost 1 base and the J gene lost 0 bases, with 13 bases spanning the gap. This CDR3 is built from 16 residues.

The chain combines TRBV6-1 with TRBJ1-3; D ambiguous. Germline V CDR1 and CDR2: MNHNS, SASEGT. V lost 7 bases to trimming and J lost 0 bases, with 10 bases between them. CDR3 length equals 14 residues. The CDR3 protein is CASIAKSSGNTIYF. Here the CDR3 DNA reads TGTGCCAGCATCGCCAAGAGCTCTGGAAACACCATATATTTT.

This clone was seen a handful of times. The CDR3 sequence: CASSLGGGLAGELFF. CDR3 nucleotide sequence: TGCGCCAGCAGCTTAGGAGGGGGCTTAGCCGGGGAGCTGTTTTTT. The chain carries TRBV5-1 and TRBJ2-2; D may be TRBD1 (7 bases). CDR1 is SGHRS, CDR2 YFSETQ, per germline. The CDR3 totals 15 residues. Trimming took 2 bases from V and 6 from J, leaving 14 bases between them.

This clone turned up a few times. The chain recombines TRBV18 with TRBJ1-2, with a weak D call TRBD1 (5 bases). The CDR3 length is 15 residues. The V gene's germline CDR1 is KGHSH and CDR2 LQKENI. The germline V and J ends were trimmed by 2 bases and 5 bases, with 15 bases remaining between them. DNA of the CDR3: TGTGCCAGCTCACCAATGCCGAGGGGTTCTTATGGCTACACCTTC. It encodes CASSPMPRGSYGYTF.

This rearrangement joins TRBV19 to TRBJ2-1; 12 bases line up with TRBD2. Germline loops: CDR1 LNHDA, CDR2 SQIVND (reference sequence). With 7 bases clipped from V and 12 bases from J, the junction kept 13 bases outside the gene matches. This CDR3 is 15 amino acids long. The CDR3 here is CASKGASGGAPRQFF. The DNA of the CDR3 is TGTGCCAGTAAAGGGGCTAGCGGGGGGGCCCCCCGGCAGTTCTTC.

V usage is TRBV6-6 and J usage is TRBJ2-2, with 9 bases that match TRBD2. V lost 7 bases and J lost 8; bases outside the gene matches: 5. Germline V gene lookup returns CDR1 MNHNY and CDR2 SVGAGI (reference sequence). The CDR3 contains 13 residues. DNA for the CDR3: TGTGCCAGCACATCTAGCGGGGAAGGGGAGCTGTTTTTT. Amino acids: CASTSSGEGELFF.

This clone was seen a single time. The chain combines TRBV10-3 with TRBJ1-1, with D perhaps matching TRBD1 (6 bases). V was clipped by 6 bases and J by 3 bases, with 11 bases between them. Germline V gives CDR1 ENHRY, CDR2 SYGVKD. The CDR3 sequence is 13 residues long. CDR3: CAISENRDTEAFF. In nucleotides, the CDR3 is TGTGCCATCAGCGAGAACAGGGACACTGAAGCTTTCTTT.

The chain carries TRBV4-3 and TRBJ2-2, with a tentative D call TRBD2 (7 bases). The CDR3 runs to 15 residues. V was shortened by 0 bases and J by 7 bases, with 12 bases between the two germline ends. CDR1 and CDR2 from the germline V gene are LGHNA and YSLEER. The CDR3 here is CASSQEGGVGGELFF. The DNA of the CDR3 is TGCGCCAGCAGCCAAGAAGGGGGGGTAGGCGGGGAGCTGTTTTTT.

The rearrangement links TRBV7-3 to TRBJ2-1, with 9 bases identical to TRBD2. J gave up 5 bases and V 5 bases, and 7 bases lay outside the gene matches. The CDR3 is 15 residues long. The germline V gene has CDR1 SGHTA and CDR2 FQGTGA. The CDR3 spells CASSVQRGENNEQFF. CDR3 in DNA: TGTGCCAGCAGCGTTCAGCGGGGGGAAAACAATGAGCAGTTCTTC.

The CDR3 DNA is TGTGCCTGGACACAATCTGGAAACACCATATATTTT. This codes for CAWTQSGNTIYF. The chain joins TRBV30 to TRBJ1-3, with D uncertain. Deletions cut 4 bases from V and 1 base from J, with 5 bases between. The CDR3 sequence is 12 residues long. Germline CDR1 and CDR2: GTSNPN and SVGIG (reference sequence).

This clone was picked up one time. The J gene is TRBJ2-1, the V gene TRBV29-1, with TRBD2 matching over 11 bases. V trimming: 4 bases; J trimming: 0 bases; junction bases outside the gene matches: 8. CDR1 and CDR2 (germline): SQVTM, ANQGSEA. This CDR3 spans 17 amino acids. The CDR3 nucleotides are TGCAGCGTTGGTCTAGCGGGGGGACACAGCTCCTACAATGAGCAGTTCTTC. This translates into CSVGLAGGHSSYNEQFF.

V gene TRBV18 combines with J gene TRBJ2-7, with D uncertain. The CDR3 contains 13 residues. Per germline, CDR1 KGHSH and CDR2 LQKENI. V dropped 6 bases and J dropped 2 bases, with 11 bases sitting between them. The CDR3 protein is CASSTGATYEQYF. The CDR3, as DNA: TGTGCCAGCTCTACCGGAGCTACCTACGAGCAGTACTTC. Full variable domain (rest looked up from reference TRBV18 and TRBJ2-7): NAGVMQNPRHLVRRRGQEARLRCSPMKGHSHVYWYRQLPEEGLKFMVYLQKENIIDESGMPKERFSAEFPKEGPSILRIQQVVRGDSAAYFCASSTGATYEQYFGPGTRLTVT.

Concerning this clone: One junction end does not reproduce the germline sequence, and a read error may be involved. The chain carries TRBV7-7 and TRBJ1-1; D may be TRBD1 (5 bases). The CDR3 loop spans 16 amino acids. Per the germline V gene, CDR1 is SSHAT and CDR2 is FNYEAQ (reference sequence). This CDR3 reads CASSLERVGQNTEAFF. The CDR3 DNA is TGTGCTAGCAGCTTAGAGAGGGTAGGACAGAACACTGAAGCTTTCTTT.

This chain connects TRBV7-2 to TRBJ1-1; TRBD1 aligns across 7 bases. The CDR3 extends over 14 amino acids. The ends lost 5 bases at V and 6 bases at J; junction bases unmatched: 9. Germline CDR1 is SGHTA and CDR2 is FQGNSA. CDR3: CASSASHRGAEAFF. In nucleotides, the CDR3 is TGTGCCAGCAGCGCCTCCCACAGGGGAGCTGAAGCTTTCTTT.